These 23 T cell receptor beta chains were all obtained from the same sample, sequenced in a study of CD8 T cells in Susac syndrome. RNA was extracted with the RNeasy kit, and a quantity of about 0.45 to 1 ug was reverse transcribed using random hexamers. Via MiXCR, TCRdb re-called the immunoSEQ multiplex PCR reads, giving one row per CDR3 protein. The sample gives about 160,000 distinct CDR3 sequences, 80% to 95% of which show up once; just over 0.13% is in the top ten. Sample: CD4+ T cells from PBMCs. These receptors originate from a human donor in good health.

The chain employs TRBV20-1 and TRBJ2-7, with D possibly being TRBD2 (6 bases). This CDR3 comprises 13 residues. Germline CDR1 is DFQATT and CDR2 is SNEGSKA (reference sequence). V shed 3 bases and J shed 1 base, with 10 bases lying between them. CDR3 coding DNA: TGCAGTGCTAGTGCGGGATTATCCTACGAGCAGTACTTC. Protein: CSASAGLSYEQYF.

This chain joins TRBV29-1 and TRBJ2-5; possible D gene TRBD2, 6 bases. V lost 4 bases to trimming and J lost 1 base, with 16 bases between them. Per germline, CDR1 SQVTM and CDR2 ANQGSEA. There are 15 residues in the CDR3. The CDR3 spells CSVGLSGSPQETQYF. The DNA for the CDR3 is TGCAGCGTTGGGCTTAGCGGTTCCCCCCAAGAGACCCAGTACTTC.

This clonotype was observed once. The V gene is TRBV4-1, the J gene TRBJ2-5; TRBD1 aligns across 10 bases. Unmatched junction bases numbered 10, after V lost 4 bases and J lost 5 bases. The CDR3 loop spans 16 amino acids. The germline CDR1 and CDR2 sequences are MGHRA and YSYEKL. The CDR3 bases are TGCGCCAGCAGCCGGAATCCGGGACAGGGGTTCGAGACCCAGTACTTC. Protein: CASSRNPGQGFETQYF.

This sequence joins TRBV24-1 and TRBJ2-1; the match to TRBD1 covers 8 bases. The CDR3 is 15 amino acids. Germline V gene sequence: CDR1 KGHDR, CDR2 SFDVKD. Unmatched junction bases numbered 6, after V lost 5 bases and J lost 4 bases. CDR3 bases: TGTGCCACCAGTGGCGGGACAGGAGATTACAATGAGCAGTTCTTC. As protein: CATSGGTGDYNEQFF.

In its sample, this clonotype was seen a few times. The chain employs TRBV5-4 and TRBJ2-2, with D uncertain. V lost 5 bases to trimming and J lost 0 bases, with 2 bases between them. The CDR3 extends over 12 amino acids. Per germline, CDR1 SGHNT and CDR2 YYREEE (reference sequence). This CDR3 is CASRTNTGELFF. CDR3 DNA: TGTGCCAGCAGGACGAACACCGGGGAGCTGTTTTTT.

The chain is built from TRBV4-1 and TRBJ2-3, with a possible D match to TRBD2 (5 bases). CDR1 and CDR2 from the germline V gene are MGHRA and YSYEKL. There are 14 residues in the CDR3. The V end was cut by 0 bases, the J end by 6 bases, with 10 bases between. The CDR3 DNA reads TGCGCCAGCAGCCAAGATGGGCGGGCCGATACGCAGTATTTT. Amino acid sequence: CASSQDGRADTQYF.

This chain joins TRBV15 and TRBJ1-6; tentative D call: TRBD1 (5 bases). Germline CDR1 reads LNHNV; CDR2 reads YYDKDF (reference sequence). V was pared by 0 bases and J by 9 bases, with 12 bases between. The CDR3 runs to 15 residues. The CDR3, as DNA: TGTGCCACCAGCAGAGATAAAGGGGTGGGTTCACCCCTCCACTTT. This codes for CATSRDKGVGSPLHF. Filled out from reference TRBV15 and TRBJ1-6, the complete variable domain reads DAMVIQNPRYQVTQFGKPVTLSCSQTLNHNVMYWYQQKSSQAPKLLFHYYDKDFNNEADTPDNFQSRRPNTSFCFLDIRSPGLGDTAMYLCATSRDKGVGSPLHFGNGTRLTVT.

The V gene is TRBV7-3, the J gene TRBJ2-1; D is perhaps TRBD1 or TRBD2 (5 bases each). Trimming removed 1 base from V and 10 bases from J, with 11 bases in between. Germline loops: CDR1 SGHTA, CDR2 FQGTGA. The CDR3 length is 13 residues. CDR3 sequence: CASSLRTRDEQFF. DNA for the CDR3: TGTGCCAGCAGCTTAAGGACCAGGGACGAGCAGTTCTTC. The full variable domain, completed using reference TRBV7-3 and TRBJ2-1, is GAGVSQTPSNKVTEKGKYVELRCDPISGHTALYWYRQSLGQGPEFLIYFQGTGAADDSGLPNDRFFAVRPEGSVSTLKIQRTERGDSAVYLCASSLRTRDEQFFGPGTRLTVL.

The chain couples TRBV25-1 to TRBJ2-7; a possible D gene is TRBD2 (5 bases). The CDR3 consists of 14 residues. Germline V gene lookup returns CDR1 MGHDK and CDR2 SYGVNS. V gave up 3 bases and J gave up 2 bases, with 11 bases separating them. CDR3 coding DNA: TGTGCCAGCAGTGACTCGACCGGGACCTACGAGCAGTACTTC. Amino acids: CASSDSTGTYEQYF.

The rearrangement links TRBV9 to TRBJ1-5, with D unclear. V gave up 2 bases and J gave up 0 bases, with 9 bases separating them. The CDR3 runs 15 residues. Germline CDR1 and CDR2: SGDLS and YYNGEE. The CDR3 here is CASSVDGSSNQPQHF. The CDR3 DNA reads as TGTGCCAGCAGCGTGGACGGCAGTAGCAATCAGCCCCAGCATTTT. The whole variable domain, remainder taken from reference TRBV9 and TRBJ1-5, is DSGVTQTPKHLITATGQRVTLRCSPRSGDLSVYWYQQSLDQGLQFLIQYYNGEERAKGNILERFSAQQFPDLHSELNLSSLELGDSALYFCASSVDGSSNQPQHFGDGTRLSIL.

The CDR3 sequence is CSARREFYGYTF. DNA for the CDR3: TGCAGTGCTAGAAGAGAATTCTATGGCTACACCTTC. This sequence joins TRBV20-1 and TRBJ1-2, with no clear D. Germline V gene sequence: CDR1 DFQATT, CDR2 SNEGSKA (reference sequence). Trimming stripped 2 bases from V and 4 bases from J, with 8 bases between. This CDR3 is 12 amino acids long.

The chain couples TRBV19 to TRBJ1-4; D is undetermined. Trimming cost V 5 bases and J 4 bases, with 11 bases left between them. The CDR3 is 14 amino acids. The germline gives CDR1 LNHDA, CDR2 SQIVND (reference sequence). The CDR3 DNA sequence: TGTGCCAGTAGTCTGACGCCTGGTAATGAAAAACTGTTTTTT. Translated: CASSLTPGNEKLFF.

This clonotype was detected a few times. The V call is TRBV5-1, the J call TRBJ2-5, with D possibly being TRBD1 or TRBD2 (5 bases each). The germline V gene has CDR1 SGHRS and CDR2 YFSETQ. The germline V and J ends were trimmed by 0 bases and 1 base, with 7 bases remaining between them. The CDR3 is made up of 14 amino acids. Here the CDR3 DNA reads TGCGCCAGCAGCTTGGTTGGGGGCCAAGAGACCCAGTACTTC. This sequence encodes CASSLVGGQETQYF.

This chain joins TRBV20-1 and TRBJ1-5; D might be TRBD1 (6 bases). With 5 bases removed from V and 4 bases from J, the gap between germline ends came to 15 bases. The germline CDR1 and CDR2 sequences are DFQATT and SNEGSKA (reference sequence). This CDR3 comprises 14 residues. The CDR3 DNA reads TGCAGTGCTTCGGACAGTAGGAATAATCAGCCCCAGCATTTT. Translated, it gives CSASDSRNNQPQHF.

The chain couples TRBV6-5 to TRBJ1-1; tentative D call: TRBD1 (5 bases). The V gene lost 4 bases and the J gene lost 0 bases, with 9 bases spanning the gap. The CDR3 length is 14 residues. Germline V gene lookup returns CDR1 MNHEY and CDR2 SVGAGI. In DNA form, the CDR3 reads TGTGCCAGCAGTTGGGGACGGATGAACACTGAAGCTTTCTTT. It yields the protein CASSWGRMNTEAFF.

This sequence joins TRBV6-5 and TRBJ2-1, with D tentatively TRBD2 (5 bases). Trimming removed 5 bases from V and 9 bases from J, with 17 bases in between. CDR3 size: 14 residues. Germline-derived CDR1 and CDR2 are MNHEY and SVGAGI. The CDR3 spells CASSTREGHREQFF. The CDR3 region has the DNA TGTGCCAGCAGTACCCGAGAGGGTCACCGTGAGCAGTTCTTC.

This sequence joins TRBV6-4 and TRBJ1-2, with D possibly matching TRBD1 (5 bases). The V gene's germline CDR1 is MRHNA and CDR2 SNTAGT. The V end lost 4 bases, the J end lost 7 bases, and 16 bases lay between the germline ends. The CDR3 sequence is 14 residues long. CDR3: CASSVGTGRGGYTF. In DNA, the CDR3 is TGTGCCAGCAGTGTCGGGACGGGGAGAGGTGGCTACACCTTC.

The chain employs TRBV29-1 and TRBJ2-7; 9 nucleotides match TRBD1. Looked up from germline, CDR1 is SQVTM and CDR2 is ANQGSEA. With V trimmed by 5 bases and J by 5 bases, 7 bases remained unmatched. This CDR3 comprises 13 residues. The CDR3 DNA follows: TGCAGCGTTACGGGACAGGGTCTGGACGAGCAGTACTTC. Its protein product is CSVTGQGLDEQYF.

The V gene is TRBV19, the J gene TRBJ2-5; 9 nucleotides match TRBD2. The germline V gene encodes CDR1 LNHDA and CDR2 SQIVND (reference sequence). The V and J ends lost 6 bases and 4 bases, in that order; junction bases with no gene match: 6. The CDR3 is 14 residues long. CDR3 region: CASRQRGAGETQYF. CDR3 sequence (DNA): TGTGCCAGTAGACAGCGGGGGGCCGGAGAGACCCAGTACTTC.

The chain couples TRBV6-6 to TRBJ1-2, with no clear D. Deletions cut 2 bases from V and 6 bases from J, with 19 bases between. The CDR3 covers 16 residues. Germline V gene data show CDR1 as MNHNY and CDR2 as SVGAGI (reference sequence). The CDR3 reads CASSYPQPGRSHGYTF. CDR3 nucleotides: TGTGCCAGCAGTTACCCGCAACCGGGGAGAAGTCATGGCTACACCTTC.

The chain is built from TRBV4-2 and TRBJ2-2; D call uncertain. The ends were cut back, 0 bases at V and 2 bases at J, with 7 bases in the middle. Germline CDR1 is LGHNA and CDR2 is YNFKEQ. The CDR3 has 15 residues. CDR3 region: CASSQEPRNTGELFF. Written as DNA, the CDR3 is TGTGCCAGCAGCCAAGAGCCCAGAAACACCGGGGAGCTGTTTTTT.

The chain combines TRBV6-1 with TRBJ1-1, with 7 bases fitting TRBD1. CDR3 length: 15 residues. Germline V gene lookup returns CDR1 MNHNS and CDR2 SASEGT. V was pared by 5 bases and J by 5 bases, with 11 bases of the junction left unmatched. CDR3 residues: CASSLSRGQVTEAFF. The DNA of the CDR3 is TGTGCCAGCAGTCTGTCAAGGGGGCAGGTAACTGAAGCTTTCTTT.

The chain joins TRBV5-6 to TRBJ2-4, with 7 bases aligning to TRBD1. This CDR3 is 13 amino acids long. V dropped 0 bases and J dropped 13; count of bases not matched to a gene: 7. From germline, CDR1 is SGHDT and CDR2 YYEEEE. In DNA, the CDR3 is TGTGCCAGCAGCTTGGAGCACAGGGGATTACAGTACTTC. This encodes CASSLEHRGLQYF.